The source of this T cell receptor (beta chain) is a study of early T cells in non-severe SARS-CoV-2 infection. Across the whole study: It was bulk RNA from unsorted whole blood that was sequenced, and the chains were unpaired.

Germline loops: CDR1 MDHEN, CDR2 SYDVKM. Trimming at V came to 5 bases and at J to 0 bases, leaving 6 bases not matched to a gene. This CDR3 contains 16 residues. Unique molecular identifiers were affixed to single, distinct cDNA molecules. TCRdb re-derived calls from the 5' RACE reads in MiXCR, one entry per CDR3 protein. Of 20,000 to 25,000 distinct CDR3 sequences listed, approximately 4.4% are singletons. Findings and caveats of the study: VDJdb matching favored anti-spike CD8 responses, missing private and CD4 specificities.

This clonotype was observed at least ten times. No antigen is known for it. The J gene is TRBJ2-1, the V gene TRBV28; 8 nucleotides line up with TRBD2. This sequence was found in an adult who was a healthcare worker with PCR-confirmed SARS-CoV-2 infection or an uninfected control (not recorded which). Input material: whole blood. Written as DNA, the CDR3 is TGTGCCAGCAGTCCCTCGGGGGGGAGCTCCTACAATGAGCAGTTCTTC. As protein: CASSPSGGSSYNEQFF.